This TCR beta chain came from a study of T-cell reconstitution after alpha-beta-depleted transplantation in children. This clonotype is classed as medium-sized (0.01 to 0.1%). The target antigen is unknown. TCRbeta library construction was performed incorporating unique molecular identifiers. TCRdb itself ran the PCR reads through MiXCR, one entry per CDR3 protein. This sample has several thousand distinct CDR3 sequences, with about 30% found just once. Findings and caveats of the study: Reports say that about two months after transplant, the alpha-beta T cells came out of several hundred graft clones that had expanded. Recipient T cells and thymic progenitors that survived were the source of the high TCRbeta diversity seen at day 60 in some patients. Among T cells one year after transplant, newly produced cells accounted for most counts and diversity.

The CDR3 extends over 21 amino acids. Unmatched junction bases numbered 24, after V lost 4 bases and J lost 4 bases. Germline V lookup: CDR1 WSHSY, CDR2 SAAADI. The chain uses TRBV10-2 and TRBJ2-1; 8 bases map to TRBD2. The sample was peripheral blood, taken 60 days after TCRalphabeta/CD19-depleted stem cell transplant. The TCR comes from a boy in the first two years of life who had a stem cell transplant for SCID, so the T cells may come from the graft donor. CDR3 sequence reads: CASSGGGDSQGTRLRYNEQFF. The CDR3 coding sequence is TGCGCCAGCAGTGGGGGGGGAGACAGCCAGGGGACTAGACTGAGGTACAATGAGCAGTTCTTC.